Presented here are 11 T cell receptor beta chains from one specimen sequenced in a study of sequential checkpoint blockade in melanoma. Clones were sequenced by immunoSEQ multiplex PCR, and TCRdb holds only the in-frame ones, with some missing. The data show some 5,400 clones, under 25% seen once. Treatment noted: randomized to nivolumab then ipilimumab (arm A) or the reverse (arm B). The sample here was tumor tissue (inferred from file names), taken from a patient given nivolumab and ipilimumab in sequence. The source is a human donor with melanoma.

V usage is TRBV7-7 and J usage is TRBJ2-7; 7 nucleotides match TRBD1. Germline lookup yields CDR1 SSHAT and CDR2 FNYEAQ (reference sequence). The J segment lost 3 bases and the V segment lost 3 bases, leaving 5 bases of the junction unmatched. The CDR3 loop spans 14 amino acids. CDR3 DNA: TGTGCCAGCAGCTTGGTAAGACAGGGCTACGAGCAGTACTTC. Its translation is CASSLVRQGYEQYF.

The chain has TRBV30 and TRBJ2-2; no firm D call. The V gene's germline CDR1 is GTSNPN and CDR2 SVGIG (reference sequence). Trimming cost V 4 bases and J 0 bases, with 9 bases left between them. The CDR3 has 14 residues. In nucleotides, the CDR3 is TGTGCCTGGAAGTGGAGCTCGAACACCGGGGAGCTGTTTTTT. Translated, it gives CAWKWSSNTGELFF.

V and J are TRBV19 and TRBJ2-1; TRBD1 is a possible D gene (6 bases). V gave up 6 bases and J gave up 3 bases, with 12 bases separating them. CDR3 length: 14 amino acids. CDR1 is LNHDA and CDR2 is SQIVND in the germline V gene (reference sequence). The CDR3 reads CASSPTTGYNEQFF. For the CDR3, the DNA is TGTGCCAGTAGCCCAACGACAGGCTACAATGAGCAGTTCTTC.

Within the sample, this clone is medium-sized. The chain recombines TRBV11-3 with TRBJ2-1; 8 bases align to TRBD2. The V gene end was trimmed by 1 base and the J gene end by 9 bases; junction bases not matched to a gene: 14. The germline CDR1 and CDR2 sequences are SGHNT and YENEEA. CDR3 length equals 17 residues. DNA of the CDR3: TGTGCCAGCAGCTTAGTGGGTTACGGGAGGGCAAGGGGTGAGCAGTTCTTC. Encoded protein: CASSLVGYGRARGEQFF.

This clone was observed a few times. V is TRBV28 and J is TRBJ2-3, with 10 bases lining up with TRBD1. The V gene end was trimmed by 5 bases and the J gene end by 5 bases; junction bases not matched to a gene: 7. The CDR3 has 15 amino acids. CDR1 MDHEN and CDR2 SYDVKM come from the germline V gene. CDR3: CASSTMTGGVDTQYF. The CDR3 DNA follows: TGTGCCAGCAGTACTATGACAGGGGGCGTAGATACGCAGTATTTT.

Sample share makes this clone medium-sized (0.01 to 0.1%). The rearrangement uses TRBV28 and TRBJ2-3, with 11 nucleotides matching TRBD2. The CDR3 covers 15 residues. J lost 6 bases, V lost 6 bases, and 8 bases had no gene match. Looked up from germline, CDR1 is MDHEN and CDR2 is SYDVKM. The CDR3: CASRSGTSGLDTQYF. The DNA of the CDR3 is TGTGCCAGCAGATCCGGGACTAGCGGCCTTGATACGCAGTATTTT.

In its sample, this clone ranks as medium-sized. The rearrangement uses TRBV28 and TRBJ1-4; 7 bases map to TRBD1. V gave up 4 bases and J gave up 0 bases; unmatched junction bases: 5. Germline CDR1 MDHEN, CDR2 SYDVKM. The CDR3 consists of 16 residues. The CDR3 coding sequence is TGTGCCAGCAGTTCAAACAGGGGTTCAACTAATGAAAAACTGTTTTTT. It encodes CASSSNRGSTNEKLFF. The whole variable domain, filled in from reference TRBV28 and TRBJ1-4, reads DVKVTQSSRYLVKRTGEKVFLECVQDMDHENMFWYRQDPGLGLRLIYFSYDVKMKEKGDIPEGYSVSREKKERFSLILESASTNQTSMYLCASSSNRGSTNEKLFFGSGTQLSVL.

This clone was counted between two and nine times. This sequence joins TRBV28 and TRBJ2-5, with 8 positions matching TRBD1. The V segment lost 1 base and the J segment 2 bases; nucleotides outside the gene matches: 6. The germline gives CDR1 MDHEN, CDR2 SYDVKM. This CDR3 region has 16 residues. This CDR3 reads CASSLFGTGVQETQYF. The CDR3 DNA follows: TGTGCCAGCAGTTTATTTGGGACAGGCGTTCAAGAGACCCAGTACTTC.

By share, this clone counts as medium-sized. The CDR3 nucleotides read TGTGCCAGCAGCTTGGCCAGGGAAAATCAGCCCCAGCATTTT. Protein: CASSLARENQPQHF. The chain couples TRBV11-3 to TRBJ1-5, with a possible D match to TRBD1 (5 bases). This CDR3 is built from 14 residues. Trimming pared 3 bases from V and 4 bases from J, leaving 10 bases between. Germline V gives CDR1 SGHNT, CDR2 YENEEA.

This clone was recorded at least ten times. V and J are TRBV11-3 and TRBJ1-4, with D unresolved. Trimming cost V 2 bases and J 5 bases, with 12 bases left between them. This CDR3 spans 15 amino acids. Per the germline V gene, CDR1 is SGHNT and CDR2 is YENEEA. The CDR3 coding sequence is TGTGCCAGCAGCTTAACAGCGGCAGCAAATGAAAAACTGTTTTTT. Protein sequence: CASSLTAAANEKLFF.

This clone was counted at least ten times. The chain couples TRBV11-3 to TRBJ2-5; perhaps TRBD2 as D (6 bases). Germline V gene lookup returns CDR1 SGHNT and CDR2 YENEEA. The CDR3 has 14 residues. V dropped 4 bases and J dropped 5 bases, with 14 bases sitting between them. The CDR3 loop reads CASSSPGAAETQYF. The CDR3, as DNA: TGTGCCAGCAGCTCCCCGGGAGCAGCGGAGACCCAGTACTTC. The entire variable domain, with the rest obtained from reference TRBV11-3 and TRBJ2-5, is as follows: EAGVVQSPRYKIIEKKQPVAFWCNPISGHNTLYWYLQNLGQGPELLIRYENEEAVDDSQLPKDRFSAERLKGVDSTLKIQPAELGDSAVYLCASSSPGAAETQYFGPGTRLLVL.